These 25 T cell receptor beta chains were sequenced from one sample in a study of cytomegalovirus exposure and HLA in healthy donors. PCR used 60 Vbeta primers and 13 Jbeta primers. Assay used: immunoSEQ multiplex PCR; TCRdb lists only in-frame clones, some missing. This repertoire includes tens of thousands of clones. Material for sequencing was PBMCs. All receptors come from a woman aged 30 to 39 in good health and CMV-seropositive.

CDR3 loop: CASSYSGGTGELFF. The CDR3 nucleotides read TGTGCCAGCAGTTACTCCGGGGGAACCGGGGAGCTGTTTTTT. The chain combines TRBV6-5 with TRBJ2-2; tentative D call: TRBD2 (6 bases). With 0 bases removed from V and 5 bases from J, the gap between germline ends came to 7 bases. Germline assignment: CDR1 MNHEY and CDR2 SVGAGI. The CDR3 sequence is 14 residues long.

The CDR3 DNA reads TGCGCCAGCAGCCAAGTACAGGGCCACGAGCAGTACTTC. This codes for CASSQVQGHEQYF. The rearrangement uses TRBV4-1 and TRBJ2-7; TRBD1 might be the D (6 bases). The CDR3 sequence is 13 residues long. V was shortened by 1 base and J by 5 bases, with 9 bases between the two germline ends. Germline V lookup: CDR1 MGHRA, CDR2 YSYEKL.

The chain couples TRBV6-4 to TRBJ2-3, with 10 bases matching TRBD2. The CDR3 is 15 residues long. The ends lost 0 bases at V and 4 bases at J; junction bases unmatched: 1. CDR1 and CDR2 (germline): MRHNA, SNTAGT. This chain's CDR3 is CASSDSSGGADTQYF. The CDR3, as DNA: TGTGCCAGCAGTGACTCGAGCGGGGGGGCAGATACGCAGTATTTT.

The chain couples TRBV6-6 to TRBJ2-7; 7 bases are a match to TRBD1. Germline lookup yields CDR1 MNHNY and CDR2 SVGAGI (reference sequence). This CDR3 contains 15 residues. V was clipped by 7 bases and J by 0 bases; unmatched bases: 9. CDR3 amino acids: CASNTQGRISYEQYF. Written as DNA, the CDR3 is TGTGCCAGCAACACACAGGGGCGGATCTCCTACGAGCAGTACTTC.

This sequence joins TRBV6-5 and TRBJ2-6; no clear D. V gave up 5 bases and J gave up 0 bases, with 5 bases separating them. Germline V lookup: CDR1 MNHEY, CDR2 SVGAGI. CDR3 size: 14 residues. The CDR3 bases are TGTGCCAGCAGTACATTCTCTGGGGCCAACGTCCTGACTTTC. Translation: CASSTFSGANVLTF.

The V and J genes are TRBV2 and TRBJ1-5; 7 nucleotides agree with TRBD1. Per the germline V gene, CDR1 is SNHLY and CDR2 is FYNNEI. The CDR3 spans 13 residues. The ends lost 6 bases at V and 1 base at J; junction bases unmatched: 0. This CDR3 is CASRGQSNQPQHF. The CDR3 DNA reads TGTGCCAGCAGGGGACAGAGCAATCAGCCCCAGCATTTT.

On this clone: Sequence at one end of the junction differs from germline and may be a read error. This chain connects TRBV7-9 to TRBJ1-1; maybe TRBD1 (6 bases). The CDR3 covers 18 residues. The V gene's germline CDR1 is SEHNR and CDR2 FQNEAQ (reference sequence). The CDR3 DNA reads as TGTGCCAGCAGCCCAAACGGCAGACGGGGGGCCGCCCCCCCTGAAGATTTCTTT. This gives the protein CASSPNGRRGAAPPEDFF.

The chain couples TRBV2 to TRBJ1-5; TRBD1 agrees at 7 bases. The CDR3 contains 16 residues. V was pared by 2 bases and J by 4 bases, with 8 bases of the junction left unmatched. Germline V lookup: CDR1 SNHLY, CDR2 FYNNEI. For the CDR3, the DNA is TGTGCCAGCAGTGAAACTATTGGACAGGAAAATCAGCCCCAGCATTTT. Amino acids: CASSETIGQENQPQHF.

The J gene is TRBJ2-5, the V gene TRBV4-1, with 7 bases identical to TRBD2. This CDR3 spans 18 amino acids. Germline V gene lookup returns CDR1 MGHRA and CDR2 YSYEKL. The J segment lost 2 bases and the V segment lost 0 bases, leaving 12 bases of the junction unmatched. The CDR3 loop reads CASSQDKRGWGGQETQYF. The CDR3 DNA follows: TGCGCCAGCAGCCAAGATAAGCGGGGATGGGGGGGACAAGAGACCCAGTACTTC.

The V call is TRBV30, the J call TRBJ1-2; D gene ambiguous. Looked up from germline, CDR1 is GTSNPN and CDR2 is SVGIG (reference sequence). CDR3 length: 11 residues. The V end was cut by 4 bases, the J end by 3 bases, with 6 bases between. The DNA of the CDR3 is TGTGCCTGGACCTCGTACTATGGCTACACCTTC. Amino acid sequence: CAWTSYYGYTF. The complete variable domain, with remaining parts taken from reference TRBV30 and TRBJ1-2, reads SQTIHQWPATLVQPVGSPLSLECTVEGTSNPNLYWYRQAAGRGLQLLFYSVGIGQISSEVPQNLSASRPQDRQFILSSKKLLLSDSGFYLCAWTSYYGYTFGSGTRLTVV.

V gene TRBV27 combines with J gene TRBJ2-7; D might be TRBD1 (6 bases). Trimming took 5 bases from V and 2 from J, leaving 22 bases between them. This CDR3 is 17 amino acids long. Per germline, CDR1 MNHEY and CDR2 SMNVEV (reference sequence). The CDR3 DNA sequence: TGTGCCAGCAGTCTTTACCCCCTGGCAGGGGTCGCCTACGAGCAGTACTTC. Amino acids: CASSLYPLAGVAYEQYF.

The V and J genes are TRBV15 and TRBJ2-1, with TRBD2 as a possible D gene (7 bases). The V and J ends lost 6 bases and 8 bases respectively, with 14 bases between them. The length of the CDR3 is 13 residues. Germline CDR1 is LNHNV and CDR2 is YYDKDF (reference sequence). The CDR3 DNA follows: TGTGCCACCAGAGGGGGGGCTATCGATGAGCAGTTCTTC. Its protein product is CATRGGAIDEQFF.

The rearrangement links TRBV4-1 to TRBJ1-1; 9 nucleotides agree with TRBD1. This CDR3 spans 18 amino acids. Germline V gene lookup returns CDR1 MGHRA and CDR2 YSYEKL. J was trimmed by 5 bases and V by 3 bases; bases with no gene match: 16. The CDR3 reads CASSQGLGTGSKDTEAFF. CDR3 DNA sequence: TGCGCCAGCAGCCAGGGCCTCGGGACAGGGTCTAAAGATACTGAAGCTTTCTTT.

This CDR3 reads CASSWTVYGYTF. In nucleotides, the CDR3 is TGTGCCAGCAGTTGGACAGTATATGGCTACACCTTC. V is TRBV28 and J is TRBJ1-2; a weak D match, TRBD1 (6 bases). The V gene lost 4 bases and the J gene lost 5 bases, with 8 bases spanning the gap. The CDR3 spans 12 residues. The germline CDR1 and CDR2 sequences are MDHEN and SYDVKM.

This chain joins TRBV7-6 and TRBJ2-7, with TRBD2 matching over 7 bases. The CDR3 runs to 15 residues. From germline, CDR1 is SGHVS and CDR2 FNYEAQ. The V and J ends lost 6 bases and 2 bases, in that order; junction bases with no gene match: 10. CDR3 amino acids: CASSSKVAGAYEQYF. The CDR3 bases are TGTGCCAGCAGTTCAAAGGTGGCGGGGGCCTACGAGCAGTACTTC.

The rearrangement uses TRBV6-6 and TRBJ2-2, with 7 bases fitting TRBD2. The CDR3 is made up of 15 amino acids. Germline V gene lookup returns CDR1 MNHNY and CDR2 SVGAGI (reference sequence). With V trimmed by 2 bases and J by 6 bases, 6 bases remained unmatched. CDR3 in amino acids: CASSYAREESGELFF. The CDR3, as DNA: TGTGCCAGCAGTTACGCCCGGGAGGAATCCGGGGAGCTGTTTTTT.

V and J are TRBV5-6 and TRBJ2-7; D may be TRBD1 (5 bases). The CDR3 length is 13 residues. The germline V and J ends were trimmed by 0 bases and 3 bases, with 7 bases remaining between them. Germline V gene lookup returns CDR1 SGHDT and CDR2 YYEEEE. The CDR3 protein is CASSLGTLYEQYF. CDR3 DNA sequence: TGTGCCAGCAGCTTGGGGACACTCTACGAGCAGTACTTC.

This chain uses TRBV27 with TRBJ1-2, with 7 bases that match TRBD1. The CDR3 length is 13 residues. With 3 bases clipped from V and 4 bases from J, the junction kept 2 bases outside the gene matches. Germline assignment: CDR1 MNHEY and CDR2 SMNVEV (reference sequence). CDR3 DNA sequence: TGTGCCAGCAGTTTCGCAGGGGGCTATGGCTACACCTTC. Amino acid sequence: CASSFAGGYGYTF.

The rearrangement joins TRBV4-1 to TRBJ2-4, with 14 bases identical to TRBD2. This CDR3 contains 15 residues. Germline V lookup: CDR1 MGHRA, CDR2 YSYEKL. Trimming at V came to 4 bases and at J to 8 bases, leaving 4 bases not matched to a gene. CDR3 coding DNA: TGCGCCAGCAGCCGACTAGCGGGGGGGCGGGACATTCAGTACTTC. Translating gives CASSRLAGGRDIQYF.

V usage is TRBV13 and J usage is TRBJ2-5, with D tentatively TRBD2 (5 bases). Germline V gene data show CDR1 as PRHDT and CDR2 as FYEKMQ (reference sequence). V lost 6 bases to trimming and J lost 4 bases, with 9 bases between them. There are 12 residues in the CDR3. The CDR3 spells CASRRGGETQYF. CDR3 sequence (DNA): TGTGCCAGCAGAAGAGGAGGAGAGACCCAGTACTTC.

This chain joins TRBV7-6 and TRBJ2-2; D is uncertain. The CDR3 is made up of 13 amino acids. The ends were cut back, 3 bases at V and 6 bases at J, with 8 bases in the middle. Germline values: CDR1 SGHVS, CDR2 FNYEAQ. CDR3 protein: CASSLSTPGELFF. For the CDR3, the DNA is TGTGCCAGCAGCTTGTCGACACCCGGGGAGCTGTTTTTT.

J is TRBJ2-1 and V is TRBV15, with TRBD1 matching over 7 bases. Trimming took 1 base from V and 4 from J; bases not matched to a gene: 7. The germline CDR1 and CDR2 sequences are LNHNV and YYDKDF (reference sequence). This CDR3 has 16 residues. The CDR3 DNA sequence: TGTGCCACCAGCAGAGTCCGCCAGGGGGTTTACAATGAGCAGTTCTTC. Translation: CATSRVRQGVYNEQFF. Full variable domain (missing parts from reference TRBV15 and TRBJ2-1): DAMVIQNPRYQVTQFGKPVTLSCSQTLNHNVMYWYQQKSSQAPKLLFHYYDKDFNNEADTPDNFQSRRPNTSFCFLDIRSPGLGDTAMYLCATSRVRQGVYNEQFFGPGTRLTVL.

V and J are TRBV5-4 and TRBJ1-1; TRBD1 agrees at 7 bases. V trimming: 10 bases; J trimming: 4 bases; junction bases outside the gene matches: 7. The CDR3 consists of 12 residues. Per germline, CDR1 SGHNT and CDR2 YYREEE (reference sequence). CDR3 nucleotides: TGTGCCGTAACAGGGGAGGCCACTGAAGCTTTCTTT. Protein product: CAVTGEATEAFF.

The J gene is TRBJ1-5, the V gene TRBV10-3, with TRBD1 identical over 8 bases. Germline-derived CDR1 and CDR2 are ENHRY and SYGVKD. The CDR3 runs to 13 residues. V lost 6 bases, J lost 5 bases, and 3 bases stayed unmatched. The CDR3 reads CAIRQGADQPQHF. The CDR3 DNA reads TGTGCCATCAGGCAGGGGGCAGATCAGCCCCAGCATTTT.

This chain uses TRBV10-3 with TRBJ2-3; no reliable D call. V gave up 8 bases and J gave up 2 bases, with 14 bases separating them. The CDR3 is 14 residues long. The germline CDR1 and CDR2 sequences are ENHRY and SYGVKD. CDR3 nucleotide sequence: TGTGCCATCTCTCCCGGAACAGTCACAGATACGCAGTATTTT. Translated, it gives CAISPGTVTDTQYF.